This T cell receptor beta chain originates from a study of T cell responses to AZD1222 COVID-19 vaccine. Whole-study findings and limits: Scientists sampled the repertoires only once the peak T cell response had passed.

CDR1 is SNHLY and CDR2 is FYNNEI in the germline V gene. Germline trimming cut 6 bases from V and 4 bases from J; bases unmatched to any gene: 7. This CDR3 is 14 amino acids long. TCRdb keeps only in-frame clones here, not all; method: immunoSEQ multiplex PCR. Of approximately 100,000 clones listed, less than 90% are singletons. To note about this clone: Its matching antigen is unknown.

The TCR sequence derives from an adult who received the AZD1222 COVID-19 vaccine. V and J are TRBV2 and TRBJ2-7, with 9 bases lining up with TRBD1. Sequencing used peripheral blood, obtained 28 days after the second AZD1222 dose. DNA for the CDR3: TGTGCCAGCAGGCGGGACAGGGCAGTGTACGAGCAGTACTTC. Protein product: CASRRDRAVYEQYF.